Listed below are T cell receptor beta chains from one sample, sequenced in a study of T cell responses to AZD1222 COVID-19 vaccine. Sequencing used immunoSEQ multiplex PCR; TCRdb keeps in-frame clones, though not all of them. The sample includes 150,000 to 180,000 clones, 85% to 95% of them seen just once. The sequenced sample was peripheral blood, obtained 28 days after the second AZD1222 dose. These receptors all come from an adult who received the AZD1222 COVID-19 vaccine. Each CDR3 is given with its conserved first and last residue. D genes are given only for firm matches.

v_call	j_call	d_call	cdr3_nt	cdr3_aa
TRBV27	TRBJ2-1	TRBD2	TGTGCCAGCAGTTACCTAGCGGGAGTACACAATGAGCAGTTCTTC	CASSYLAGVHNEQFF
TRBV2	TRBJ1-1	.	TGTGCCAGCAGTGTCTCGTACGTGGTTGAAGCTTTCTTT	CASSVSYVVEAFF
TRBV1	TRBJ1-2	.	TGCACCAGCAGCCCCCGCCATGGATGGGGCGGCGGAGGCTACACCTTC	CTSSPRHGWGGGGYTF
TRBV7-9	TRBJ1-2	.	TGTGCCAGCAGCTCCGGAAGCTATGGCCTCACCTTC	CASSSGSYGLTF
TRBV19	TRBJ2-7	.	TGTGCCAGTAGTATGGAGGGGCCGACCTACGAGCAGTACTTC	CASSMEGPTYEQYF
TRBV19	TRBJ1-2	.	TGTGCCAGTAGTATAGAGGTGGCGGTGCGGAGGGACTATGGCTACACCTTC	CASSIEVAVRRDYGYTF
TRBV6-4	TRBJ2-1	TRBD2	TGTGCCAGCAGACCTACCTCTAGCGGGAGAGGTAATGAGCAGTTCTTC	CASRPTSSGRGNEQFF
TRBV11-2	TRBJ2-7	.	TGTGCCAGCAGCTTAGAGTCCGGCCTGAGCTCCTACGAGCAGTACTTC	CASSLESGLSSYEQYF
TRBV11-1	TRBJ1-1	.	TGTGCCAGCAGCTTCCAGGGGCGGACTGAAGCTTTCTTT	CASSFQGRTEAFF
TRBV11-1	TRBJ2-7	.	TGTGCCAGCAGCGCCCGACTAACCGGCGACGAGCAGTACTTC	CASSARLTGDEQYF
TRBV6-5	TRBJ1-4	.	TGTGCCAGCGGTTCACTAGGGGTCACTAATGAAAAACTGTTTTTT	CASGSLGVTNEKLFF